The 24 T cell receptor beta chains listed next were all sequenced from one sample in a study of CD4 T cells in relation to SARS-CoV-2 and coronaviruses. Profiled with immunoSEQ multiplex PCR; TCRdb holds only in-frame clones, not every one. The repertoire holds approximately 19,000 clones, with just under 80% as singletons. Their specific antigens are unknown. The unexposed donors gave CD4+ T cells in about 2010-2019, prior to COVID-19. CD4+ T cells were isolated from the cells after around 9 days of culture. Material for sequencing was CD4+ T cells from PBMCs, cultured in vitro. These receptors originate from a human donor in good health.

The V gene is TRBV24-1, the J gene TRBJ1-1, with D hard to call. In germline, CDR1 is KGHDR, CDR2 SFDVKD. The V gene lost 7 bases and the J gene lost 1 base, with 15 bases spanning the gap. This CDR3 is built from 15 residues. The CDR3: CATRPGFKGNTEAFF. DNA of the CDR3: TGTGCCACCAGACCAGGTTTTAAGGGGAACACTGAAGCTTTCTTT.

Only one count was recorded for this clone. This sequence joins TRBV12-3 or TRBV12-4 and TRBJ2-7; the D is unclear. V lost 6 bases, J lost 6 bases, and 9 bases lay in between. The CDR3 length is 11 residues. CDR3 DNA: TGTGCCAGCAGCCTGGGTGGCGAGCAGTACTTC. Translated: CASSLGGEQYF.

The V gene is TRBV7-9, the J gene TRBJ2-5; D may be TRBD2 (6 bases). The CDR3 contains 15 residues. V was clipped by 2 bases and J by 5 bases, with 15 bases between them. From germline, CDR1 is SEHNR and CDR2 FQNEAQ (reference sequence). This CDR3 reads CASSLLPGGTETQYF. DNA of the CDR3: TGTGCCAGCAGCTTACTCCCTGGAGGGACGGAGACCCAGTACTTC.

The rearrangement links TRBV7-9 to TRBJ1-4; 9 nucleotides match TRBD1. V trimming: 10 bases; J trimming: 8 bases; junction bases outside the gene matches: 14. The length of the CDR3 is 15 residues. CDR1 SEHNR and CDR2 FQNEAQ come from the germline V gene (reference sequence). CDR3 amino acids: CAINVAGQGREKLFF. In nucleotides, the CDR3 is TGTGCCATTAATGTGGCGGGACAGGGTCGGGAAAAACTGTTTTTT.

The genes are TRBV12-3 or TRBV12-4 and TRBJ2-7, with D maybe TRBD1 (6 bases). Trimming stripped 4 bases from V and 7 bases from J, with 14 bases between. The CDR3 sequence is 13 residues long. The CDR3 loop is CASSSDRMREQYF. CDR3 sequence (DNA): TGTGCCAGCAGTTCAGACAGGATGCGGGAGCAGTACTTC.

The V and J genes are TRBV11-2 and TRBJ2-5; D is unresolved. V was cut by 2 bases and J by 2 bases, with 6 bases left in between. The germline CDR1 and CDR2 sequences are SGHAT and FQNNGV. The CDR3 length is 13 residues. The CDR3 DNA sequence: TGTGCCAGCAGCTTATCAGATCAAGAGACCCAGTACTTC. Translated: CASSLSDQETQYF.

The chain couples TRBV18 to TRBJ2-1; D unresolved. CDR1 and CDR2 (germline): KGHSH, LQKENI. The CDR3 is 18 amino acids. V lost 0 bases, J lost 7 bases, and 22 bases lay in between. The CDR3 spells CASSPPNRPTQARNEQFF. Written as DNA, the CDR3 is TGTGCCAGCTCACCACCCAATCGACCTACTCAAGCTCGAAATGAGCAGTTCTTC. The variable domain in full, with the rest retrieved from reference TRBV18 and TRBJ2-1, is NAGVMQNPRHLVRRRGQEARLRCSPMKGHSHVYWYRQLPEEGLKFMVYLQKENIIDESGMPKERFSAEFPKEGPSILRIQQVVRGDSAAYFCASSPPNRPTQARNEQFFGPGTRLTVL.

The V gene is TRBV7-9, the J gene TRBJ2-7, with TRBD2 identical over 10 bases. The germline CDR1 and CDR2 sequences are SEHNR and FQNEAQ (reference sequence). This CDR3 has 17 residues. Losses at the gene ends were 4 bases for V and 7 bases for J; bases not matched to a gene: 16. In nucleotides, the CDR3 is TGTGCCAGCAGCTCCGAACCTGGGGTAGCGGGAGGATGGGAGCAGTACTTC. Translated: CASSSEPGVAGGWEQYF. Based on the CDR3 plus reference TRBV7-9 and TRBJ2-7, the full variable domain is DTGVSQNPRHKITKRGQNVTFRCDPISEHNRLYWYRQTLGQGPEFLTYFQNEAQLEKSRLLSDRFSAERPKGSFSTLEIQRTEQGDSAMYLCASSSEPGVAGGWEQYFGPGTRLTVT.

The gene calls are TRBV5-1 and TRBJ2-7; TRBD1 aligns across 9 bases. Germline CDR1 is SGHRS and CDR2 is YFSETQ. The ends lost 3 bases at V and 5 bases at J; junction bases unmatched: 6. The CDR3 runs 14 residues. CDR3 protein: CASSWGTGRDEQYF. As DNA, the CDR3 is TGCGCCAGCAGCTGGGGGACAGGGCGGGACGAGCAGTACTTC. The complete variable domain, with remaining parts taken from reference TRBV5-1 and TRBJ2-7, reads KAGVTQTPRYLIKTRGQQVTLSCSPISGHRSVSWYQQTPGQGLQFLFEYFSETQRNKGNFPGRFSGRQFSNSRSEMNVSTLELGDSALYLCASSWGTGRDEQYFGPGTRLTVT.

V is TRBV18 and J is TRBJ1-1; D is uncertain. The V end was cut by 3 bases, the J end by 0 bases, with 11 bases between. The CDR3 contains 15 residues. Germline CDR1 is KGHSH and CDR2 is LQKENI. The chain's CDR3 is CASSPPSGLNTEAFF. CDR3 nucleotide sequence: TGTGCCAGCTCACCCCCCTCCGGCTTGAACACTGAAGCTTTCTTT.

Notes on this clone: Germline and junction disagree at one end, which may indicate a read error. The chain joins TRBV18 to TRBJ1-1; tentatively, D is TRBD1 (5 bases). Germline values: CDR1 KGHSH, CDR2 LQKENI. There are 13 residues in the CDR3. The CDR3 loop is CASSPQENAEAFF. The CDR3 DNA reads TGTGCCAGCTCGCCACAGGAGAACGCTGAAGCTTTCTTT.

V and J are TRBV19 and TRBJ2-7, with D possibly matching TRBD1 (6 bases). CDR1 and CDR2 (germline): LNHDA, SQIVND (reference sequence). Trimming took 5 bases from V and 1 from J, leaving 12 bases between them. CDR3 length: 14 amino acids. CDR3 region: CASSPIGQSYEQYF. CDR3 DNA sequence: TGTGCCAGTAGTCCGATAGGACAGTCCTACGAGCAGTACTTC. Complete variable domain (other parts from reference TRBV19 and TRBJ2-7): DGGITQSPKYLFRKEGQNVTLSCEQNLNHDAMYWYRQDPGQGLRLIYYSQIVNDFQKGDIAEGYSVSREKKESFPLTVTSAQKNPTAFYLCASSPIGQSYEQYFGPGTRLTVT.

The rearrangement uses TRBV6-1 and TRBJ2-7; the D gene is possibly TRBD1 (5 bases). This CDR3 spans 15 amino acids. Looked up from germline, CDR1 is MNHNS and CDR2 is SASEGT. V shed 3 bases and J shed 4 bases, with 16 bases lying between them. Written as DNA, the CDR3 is TGTGCCAGCAGTGACCGTTCACGGACACGATACGAGCAGTACTTC. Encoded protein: CASSDRSRTRYEQYF.

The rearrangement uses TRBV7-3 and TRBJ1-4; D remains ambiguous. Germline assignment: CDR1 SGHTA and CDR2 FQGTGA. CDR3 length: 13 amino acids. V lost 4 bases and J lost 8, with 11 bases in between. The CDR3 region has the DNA TGTGCCAGCAGCTCCGGGTCTTGGGAAAAACTGTTTTTT. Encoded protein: CASSSGSWEKLFF. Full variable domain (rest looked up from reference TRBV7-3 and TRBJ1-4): GAGVSQTPSNKVTEKGKYVELRCDPISGHTALYWYRQSLGQGPEFLIYFQGTGAADDSGLPNDRFFAVRPEGSVSTLKIQRTERGDSAVYLCASSSGSWEKLFFGSGTQLSVL.

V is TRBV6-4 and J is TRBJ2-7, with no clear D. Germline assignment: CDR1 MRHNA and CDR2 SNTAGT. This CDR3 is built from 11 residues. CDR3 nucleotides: TGTGCTAACCGCCGTTCCTACGAGCAGTACTTC. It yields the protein CANRRSYEQYF.

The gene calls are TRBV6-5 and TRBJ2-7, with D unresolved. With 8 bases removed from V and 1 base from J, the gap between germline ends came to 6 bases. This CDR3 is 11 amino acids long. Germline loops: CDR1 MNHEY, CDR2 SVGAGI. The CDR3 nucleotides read TGTGCCAGCGGAGCATCCTACGAGCAGTACTTC. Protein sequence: CASGASYEQYF.

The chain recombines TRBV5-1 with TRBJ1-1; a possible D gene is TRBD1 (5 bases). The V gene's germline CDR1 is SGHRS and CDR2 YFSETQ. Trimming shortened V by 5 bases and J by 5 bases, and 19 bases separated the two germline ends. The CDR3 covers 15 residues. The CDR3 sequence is CASSPGGSQGTEAFF. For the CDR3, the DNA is TGCGCCAGCAGTCCTGGGGGTTCTCAGGGTACTGAAGCTTTCTTT.

The CDR3 nucleotides are TGTGCCAGTACAAGAGTCGGGACAGGGTACACAGATACGCAGTATTTT. Translated: CASTRVGTGYTDTQYF. The V gene is TRBV19, the J gene TRBJ2-3, with TRBD1 identical over 9 bases. The CDR3 is made up of 16 amino acids. V lost 7 bases to trimming and J lost 2 bases; unmatched junction nucleotides: 10. The V gene's germline CDR1 is LNHDA and CDR2 SQIVND (reference sequence).

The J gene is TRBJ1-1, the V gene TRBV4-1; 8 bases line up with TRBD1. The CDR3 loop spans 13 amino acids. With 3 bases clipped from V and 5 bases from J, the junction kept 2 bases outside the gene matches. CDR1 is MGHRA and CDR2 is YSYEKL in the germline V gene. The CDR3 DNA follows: TGCGCCAGCAGCCAGTACAGGGGGACTGAAGCTTTCTTT. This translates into CASSQYRGTEAFF.

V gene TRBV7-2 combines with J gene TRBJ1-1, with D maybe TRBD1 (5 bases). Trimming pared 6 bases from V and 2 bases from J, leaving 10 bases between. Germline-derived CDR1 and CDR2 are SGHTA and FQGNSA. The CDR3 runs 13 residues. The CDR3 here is CASRIDSNTEAFF. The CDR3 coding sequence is TGTGCCAGCAGGATCGACAGTAACACTGAAGCTTTCTTT.

The CDR3 sequence is CASSMGQGTGELFF. The CDR3 DNA is TGTGCCAGTAGTATGGGACAAGGGACCGGGGAGCTGTTTTTT. The V and J genes are TRBV19 and TRBJ2-2, with a tentative D call TRBD1 (6 bases). CDR3 length equals 14 residues. From germline, CDR1 is LNHDA and CDR2 SQIVND (reference sequence). Deletions cut 3 bases from V and 5 bases from J, with 10 bases between.

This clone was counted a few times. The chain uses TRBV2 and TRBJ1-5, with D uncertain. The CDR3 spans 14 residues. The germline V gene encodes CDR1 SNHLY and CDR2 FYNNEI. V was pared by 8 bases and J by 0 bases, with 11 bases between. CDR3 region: CASLERNSNQPQHF. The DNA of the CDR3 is TGTGCCAGCCTAGAGAGAAATAGCAATCAGCCCCAGCATTTT.

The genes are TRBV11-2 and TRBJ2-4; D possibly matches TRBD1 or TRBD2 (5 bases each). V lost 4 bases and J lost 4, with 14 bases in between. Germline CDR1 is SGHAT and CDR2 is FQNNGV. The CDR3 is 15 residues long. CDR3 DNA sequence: TGTGCCAGCAGCTCCCTCCGGGACGGAAAAAACATTCAGTACTTC. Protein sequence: CASSSLRDGKNIQYF.

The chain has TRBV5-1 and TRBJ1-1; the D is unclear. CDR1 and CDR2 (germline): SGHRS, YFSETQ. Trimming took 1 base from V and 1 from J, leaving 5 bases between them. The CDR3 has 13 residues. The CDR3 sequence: CASSLLTNTEAFF. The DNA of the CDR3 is TGCGCCAGCAGCTTGTTGACGAACACTGAAGCTTTCTTT.